This T cell receptor beta chain is from a study of blood T cell repertoires in COVID-19. About the study: Acute and convalescent COVID-19 specimens originated in the United States, Italy and Spain.

This clone has a single count. Participants came from about two dozen US areas, aged about 18 to 90 years. Data came from immunoSEQ multiplex PCR; TCRdb stores just in-frame clones and leaves some out. Of 350,000 or so clones in the sample, more than 85% were seen once. What was sequenced was PBMCs or T cells enriched from blood (not recorded which). The receptor was isolated from a woman in her twenties or thirties who had recovered from COVID-19.

CDR3 residues: CASSPPRVDSSYEQYF. The CDR3 DNA reads as TGTGCCAGCAGTCCCCCCCGTGTAGATAGTTCCTACGAGCAGTACTTC. The V and J genes are TRBV28 and TRBJ2-7; D uncertain. Trimming stripped 5 bases from V and 1 base from J, with 18 bases between. The CDR3 is 16 residues long. From germline, CDR1 is MDHEN and CDR2 SYDVKM.